The next 16 T cell receptor beta chains were all read from a single sample in a study of cytomegalovirus exposure and HLA in healthy donors. The PCR employed 60 Vbeta primers together with 13 Jbeta primers. The data were produced by immunoSEQ multiplex PCR, yet TCRdb's version contains in-frame clones alone and is incomplete. The data contain around 300,000 clones, roughly 81% of them seen just once; the ten biggest clones take up approximately 2%. Sequencing was done on a sample of PBMCs. These receptors originate from a woman aged 35 to 49 in good health and CMV-seropositive.

The rearrangement joins TRBV5-4 to TRBJ2-7; maybe TRBD2 (6 bases). Germline V gene sequence: CDR1 SGHNT, CDR2 YYREEE (reference sequence). Trimming removed 0 bases at V and 5 bases at J, with 15 bases between. The CDR3 runs to 15 residues. CDR3 loop: CASSLAALGGDEQYF. For the CDR3, the DNA is TGTGCCAGCAGCTTGGCCGCCCTGGGGGGTGACGAGCAGTACTTC.

For the CDR3, the DNA is TGTGCCAGCAGCCTCCCCGGACTAGCGGGAGTGTCCTACGAGCAGTACTTC. Translating gives CASSLPGLAGVSYEQYF. V gene TRBV5-4 combines with J gene TRBJ2-7; 13 positions match TRBD2. Germline V CDR1 and CDR2: SGHNT, YYREEE (reference sequence). With V trimmed by 4 bases and J by 1 base, 8 bases remained unmatched. There are 17 residues in the CDR3.

The chain links TRBV7-2 to TRBJ2-1; TRBD2 matches 12 bases. Germline-derived CDR1 and CDR2 are SGHTA and FQGNSA. The CDR3 totals 18 residues. Trimming took 5 bases from V and 7 from J; bases not matched to a gene: 15. In DNA form, the CDR3 reads TGTGCCAGCAGCGCACGAAAAGGACTAGCGGGAAATTGGAATGAGCAGTTCTTC. Encoded protein: CASSARKGLAGNWNEQFF.

J is TRBJ1-3 and V is TRBV6-1; maybe TRBD1 (6 bases). The CDR3 runs to 15 residues. Trimming pared 6 bases from V and 7 bases from J, leaving 19 bases between. Germline CDR1 is MNHNS and CDR2 is SASEGT. CDR3 nucleotide sequence: TGTGCCAGCAGCCTAAACAGGGAGTATGGGAACACCATATATTTT. It translates to CASSLNREYGNTIYF.

This sequence joins TRBV19 and TRBJ2-1; the match to TRBD2 covers 12 bases. The length of the CDR3 is 19 residues. Germline CDR1 reads LNHDA; CDR2 reads SQIVND (reference sequence). The J segment lost 4 bases and the V segment lost 0 bases, leaving 10 bases of the junction unmatched. The CDR3 sequence is CASSIDGLAGGKQYNEQFF. CDR3 nucleotide sequence: TGTGCCAGTAGTATAGATGGGCTAGCGGGAGGGAAACAATACAATGAGCAGTTCTTC.

The V call is TRBV27, the J call TRBJ2-1; no firm D call. This CDR3 has 16 residues. Per the germline V gene, CDR1 is MNHEY and CDR2 is SMNVEV (reference sequence). V was clipped by 3 bases and J by 5 bases, with 17 bases between them. The CDR3 nucleotides are TGTGCCAGCAGTTTCCTTTTGCCCCGAGGCCACAATGAGCAGTTCTTC. Its protein product is CASSFLLPRGHNEQFF.

The genes are TRBV19 and TRBJ1-3; the match to TRBD1 covers 12 bases. Germline lookup yields CDR1 LNHDA and CDR2 SQIVND (reference sequence). Trimming took 5 bases from V and 0 from J; bases not matched to a gene: 8. This CDR3 spans 18 amino acids. DNA for the CDR3: TGTGCCAGTAGTCTAGGGACAGGGGGCTTCACCTCTGGAAACACCATATATTTT. Protein: CASSLGTGGFTSGNTIYF.

The gene calls are TRBV6-6 and TRBJ2-3; 13 bases are shared with TRBD2. Germline trimming cut 6 bases from V and 2 bases from J; bases unmatched to any gene: 5. Looked up from germline, CDR1 is MNHNY and CDR2 is SVGAGI (reference sequence). The CDR3 is made up of 16 amino acids. CDR3: CASRGGLAGPTDTQYF. In DNA form, the CDR3 reads TGTGCCAGCAGGGGGGGACTAGCGGGACCCACAGATACGCAGTATTTT.

The rearrangement uses TRBV7-9 and TRBJ2-1; 11 nucleotides align to TRBD2. The germline V gene encodes CDR1 SEHNR and CDR2 FQNEAQ (reference sequence). The CDR3 has 15 residues. V shed 4 bases, J shed 8 bases, and the junction held 7 bases outside the gene matches. The CDR3 sequence is CASSSGLAVTDEQFF. CDR3 bases: TGTGCCAGCAGCTCGGGACTAGCGGTTACCGATGAGCAGTTCTTC.

This sequence joins TRBV5-6 and TRBJ2-2; 8 nucleotides line up with TRBD2. The CDR3 is 17 residues long. Germline-derived CDR1 and CDR2 are SGHDT and YYEEEE. V trimming: 0 bases; J trimming: 2 bases; junction bases outside the gene matches: 6. This chain's CDR3 is CASSLEATSGNTGELFF. In nucleotides, the CDR3 is TGTGCCAGCAGCTTGGAGGCAACTAGCGGAAACACCGGGGAGCTGTTTTTT.

The rearrangement joins TRBV6-1 to TRBJ2-5; the D is unclear. The CDR3 runs to 14 residues. Trimming pared 1 base from V and 5 bases from J, leaving 11 bases between. CDR1 and CDR2 (germline): MNHNS, SASEGT. The CDR3 loop is CASSEDFTSETQYF. DNA for the CDR3: TGTGCCAGCAGTGAAGACTTCACCTCGGAGACCCAGTACTTC.

The chain links TRBV14 to TRBJ2-4; D is possibly TRBD2 (5 bases). This CDR3 comprises 14 residues. V lost 5 bases and J 5 bases, leaving 13 bases between the germline ends. From germline, CDR1 is SGHDN and CDR2 FVKESK. The CDR3 DNA reads TGTGCCAGCAGCTCGCGGGCCACGGAAAACATTCAGTACTTC. Translating gives CASSSRATENIQYF.

The rearrangement uses TRBV30 and TRBJ2-7; 10 nucleotides line up with TRBD1. The CDR3 has 14 amino acids. V shed 3 bases, J shed 0 bases, and the junction held 2 bases outside the gene matches. CDR1 and CDR2 from the germline V gene are GTSNPN and SVGIG (reference sequence). CDR3: CAWRDRGSSYEQYF. In DNA, the CDR3 is TGTGCCTGGAGGGACAGGGGGAGCTCCTACGAGCAGTACTTC. The full variable domain, with the rest looked up from reference TRBV30 and TRBJ2-7, is SQTIHQWPATLVQPVGSPLSLECTVEGTSNPNLYWYRQAAGRGLQLLFYSVGIGQISSEVPQNLSASRPQDRQFILSSKKLLLSDSGFYLCAWRDRGSSYEQYFGPGTRLTVT.

The sample holds one count of this clone. Other DNA sequences in this specimen translate into the identical CDR3. The gene calls are TRBV30 and TRBJ2-7, with 8 bases matching TRBD1. The CDR3 spans 14 residues. Germline V gene data show CDR1 as GTSNPN and CDR2 as SVGIG (reference sequence). The trim removed 0 bases at V and 3 bases at J, leaving 4 bases unmatched. CDR3 in amino acids: CAWSVGTGFYEQYF. The CDR3 DNA reads TGTGCCTGGAGTGTTGGGACAGGCTTCTACGAGCAGTACTTC.

The chain combines TRBV30 with TRBJ2-5; D unclear. The V and J ends lost 2 bases and 2 bases respectively, with 9 bases between them. This CDR3 has 13 amino acids. From germline, CDR1 is GTSNPN and CDR2 SVGIG (reference sequence). CDR3 sequence reads: CAWSRGEQETQYF. CDR3 coding DNA: TGTGCCTGGAGTAGAGGAGAGCAAGAGACCCAGTACTTC.

The chain has TRBV6-6 and TRBJ2-2, with no clear D. V was shortened by 5 bases and J by 6 bases, with 4 bases between the two germline ends. Germline CDR1 and CDR2: MNHNY and SVGAGI (reference sequence). The CDR3 runs 11 residues. In nucleotides, the CDR3 is TGTGCCAGCAGTACAGCCGGGGAGCTGTTTTTT. The encoded protein is CASSTAGELFF.